This TCR beta chain was sequenced during a study of molecular identifiers for immune sequencing clone quantification. Study-level points and caveats: Effector cells had over 98% of their molecules in clones above 20 RNA copies, while naive cells had under 1%.

This clonotype was recorded a few times. No antigen is known for it. This CDR3 has 14 residues. Germline-derived CDR1 and CDR2 are LGHNT and FRNRAP. V lost 8 bases and J lost 0, with 13 bases in between. MiXCR, applied by TCRdb to the PCR reads, yields one record per CDR3 protein. The profile covers about 35,000 distinct CDR3 sequences, with roughly 18% appearing a single time and roughly 6.6% taken by the ten largest. Specimen: naive CD8+ T cells from blood, with Jurkat cell RNA spiked in. Subset here: FACS-sorted CD8+CD4-CCR7+CD45RA+ naive T cells. The TCR sequence derives from a human donor in good health. Some libraries in this study had Jurkat cell RNA spiked in. The rearrangement uses TRBV12-5 and TRBJ1-1; no definite D call. The CDR3 loop is CASSKDLLNTEAFF. The CDR3 DNA is TGTGCTAGTTCTAAGGACCTCTTGAACACTGAAGCTTTCTTT.